A single sample is the source of the 25 T cell receptor beta chains below, sequenced in a study of blood T cell repertoires in COVID-19. Libraries were prepared by immunoSEQ multiplex PCR; TCRdb keeps only in-frame clonotypes and omits some of them. The sample has about 110,000 clones, around 84% seen once; the top ten hold 15%. The sequenced sample was peripheral blood. All receptors come from a woman aged 80 or older with acute or convalescent COVID-19.

The chain is built from TRBV19 and TRBJ2-3; the match to TRBD2 covers 11 bases. After removal of 3 bases from V and 2 bases from J, the junction contained 10 bases not matched to a gene. CDR1 is LNHDA, CDR2 SQIVND, per germline (reference sequence). The CDR3 sequence is 18 residues long. The CDR3 DNA is TGTGCCAGTAGTATTGGAAGTCTAGCGGGAGGTTCCACAGATACGCAGTATTTT. It encodes CASSIGSLAGGSTDTQYF.

This chain uses TRBV19 with TRBJ1-1; TRBD1 might be the D (5 bases). This CDR3 spans 14 amino acids. The V and J ends lost 3 bases and 1 base respectively, with 9 bases between them. Germline V CDR1 and CDR2: LNHDA, SQIVND (reference sequence). The chain's CDR3 is CASSIGQGNTEAFF. The CDR3 nucleotides are TGTGCCAGTAGTATCGGGCAGGGGAACACTGAAGCTTTCTTT. The whole variable domain, filled in from reference TRBV19 and TRBJ1-1, reads DGGITQSPKYLFRKEGQNVTLSCEQNLNHDAMYWYRQDPGQGLRLIYYSQIVNDFQKGDIAEGYSVSREKKESFPLTVTSAQKNPTAFYLCASSIGQGNTEAFFGQGTRLTVV.

The chain couples TRBV4-1 to TRBJ1-5; 8 bases fit TRBD1. V shed 5 bases, J shed 1 base, and the junction held 4 bases outside the gene matches. CDR3 length: 15 residues. Germline V lookup: CDR1 MGHRA, CDR2 YSYEKL. The CDR3: CASSSDRVSNQPQHF. Written as DNA, the CDR3 is TGCGCCAGCAGCTCGGACAGGGTAAGCAATCAGCCCCAGCATTTT.

This chain connects TRBV5-1 to TRBJ2-1; D gene unclear. The CDR3 is 14 amino acids. Germline V gene lookup returns CDR1 SGHRS and CDR2 YFSETQ. V was pared by 5 bases and J by 6 bases, with 15 bases between. The CDR3 here is CASRSTGGSNEQFF. In DNA form, the CDR3 reads TGCGCCAGCAGGTCCACTGGCGGTTCCAATGAGCAGTTCTTC.

V usage is TRBV3-1 (or the pseudogene TRBV3-2) and J usage is TRBJ2-7, with a possible D match to TRBD1 (5 bases). Trimming removed 1 base at V and 6 bases at J, with 13 bases between. This CDR3 has 14 amino acids. The germline V gene has CDR1 LGHDT and CDR2 YNNKEL (reference sequence). CDR3: CASSQVQGAAEQYF. The CDR3 DNA follows: TGTGCCAGCAGCCAAGTACAAGGGGCGGCCGAGCAGTACTTC.

This chain joins TRBV19 and TRBJ2-1; 9 bases are shared with TRBD1. Germline CDR1 LNHDA, CDR2 SQIVND (reference sequence). Losses at the gene ends were 9 bases for V and 4 bases for J; bases not matched to a gene: 10. This CDR3 is 15 amino acids long. This CDR3 is CASTGGLRPYNEQFF. CDR3 bases: TGTGCCAGCACAGGGGGCCTACGCCCTTACAATGAGCAGTTCTTC.

CDR3 coding DNA: TGTGCCAGCGCGGGGGGAGGCTCAGAGGAGACCCAGTACTTC. Its protein is CASAGGGSEETQYF. The chain recombines TRBV2 with TRBJ2-5; 8 bases map to TRBD2. The V gene end was trimmed by 8 bases and the J gene end by 5 bases; junction bases not matched to a gene: 10. CDR3 size: 14 residues. Per the germline V gene, CDR1 is SNHLY and CDR2 is FYNNEI.

The V and J genes are TRBV9 and TRBJ2-3, with D possibly being TRBD2 (5 bases). Trimming took 2 bases from V and 4 from J, leaving 5 bases between them. The CDR3 has 12 residues. Germline loops: CDR1 SGDLS, CDR2 YYNGEE. The CDR3 sequence: CASSVRADTQYF. The CDR3 nucleotides are TGTGCCAGCAGCGTGAGGGCAGATACGCAGTATTTT.

This chain links TRBV19 with TRBJ1-2; 9 bases align to TRBD1. After removal of 5 bases from V and 4 bases from J, the junction contained 8 bases not matched to a gene. Germline values: CDR1 LNHDA, CDR2 SQIVND (reference sequence). The CDR3 length is 15 residues. DNA for the CDR3: TGTGCCAGTAGTCTTCGGGGACAGGGAACCTATGGCTACACCTTC. This encodes CASSLRGQGTYGYTF.

This CDR3 reads CASSLDAGGSREQYF. The CDR3 nucleotides are TGTGCCAGCAGCTTGGACGCGGGAGGGAGTCGCGAGCAGTACTTC. The chain is built from TRBV5-4 and TRBJ2-7; 9 nucleotides line up with TRBD2. Germline CDR1 and CDR2: SGHNT and YYREEE (reference sequence). The CDR3 consists of 15 residues. The ends lost 0 bases at V and 6 bases at J; junction bases unmatched: 7.

The chain carries TRBV5-1 and TRBJ2-7, with D possibly matching TRBD2 (6 bases). Germline values: CDR1 SGHRS, CDR2 YFSETQ. The germline V and J ends were trimmed by 0 bases and 1 base, with 11 bases remaining between them. This CDR3 region has 15 residues. The CDR3 coding sequence is TGCGCCAGCAGCTTGGAAGGTAGCGGTTCCTACGAGCAGTACTTC. Translated: CASSLEGSGSYEQYF.

This clone was counted a single time. This chain links TRBV3-1 (or the pseudogene TRBV3-2) with TRBJ1-6; D remains ambiguous. Germline assignment: CDR1 LGHDT and CDR2 YNNKEL (reference sequence). The length of the CDR3 is 14 residues. V was shortened by 1 base and J by 5 bases, with 6 bases between the two germline ends. CDR3 region: CASSQVSDNSPLHF. The CDR3 nucleotides read TGTGCCAGCAGCCAAGTATCGGATAATTCACCCCTCCACTTT.

The CDR3 spells CASSEAARSYGYTF. Written as DNA, the CDR3 is TGTGCCAGCAGTGAGGCAGCTAGGTCATATGGCTACACCTTC. V and J are TRBV6-1 and TRBJ1-2; no firm D call. The V and J ends lost 3 bases and 5 bases respectively, with 13 bases between them. Per the germline V gene, CDR1 is MNHNS and CDR2 is SASEGT. This CDR3 is built from 14 residues.

This clone was counted between two and nine times. The V and J genes are TRBV7-2 and TRBJ1-1, with D perhaps matching TRBD1 (5 bases). Looked up from germline, CDR1 is SGHTA and CDR2 is FQGNSA. Deletions cut 4 bases from V and 7 bases from J, with 13 bases between. This CDR3 is built from 13 residues. CDR3 protein: CASSSMTGGEAFF. CDR3 bases: TGTGCCAGCAGCTCCATGACCGGGGGTGAAGCTTTCTTT.

The CDR3 coding sequence is TGTGCCAGCAGCGAAACAGGGATCGGGGCCAACGTCCTGACTTTC. It is translated as CASSETGIGANVLTF. This chain joins TRBV9 and TRBJ2-6; a possible D gene is TRBD1 (6 bases). The CDR3 loop spans 15 amino acids. Germline CDR1 reads SGDLS; CDR2 reads YYNGEE. V lost 3 bases and J 4 bases, leaving 11 bases between the germline ends.

The rearrangement joins TRBV12-3 or TRBV12-4 to TRBJ2-7; 7 nucleotides line up with TRBD2. V lost 7 bases to trimming and J lost 6 bases; unmatched junction nucleotides: 6. CDR3 length: 12 residues. The CDR3 region has the DNA TGTGCCAGCAAAAGACTAGCAGCCGAGCAGTACTTC. This encodes CASKRLAAEQYF.

This sequence joins TRBV11-2 and TRBJ2-1; D remains unclear. V was shortened by 3 bases and J by 5 bases, with 8 bases between the two germline ends. CDR3 size: 13 residues. Germline V gene sequence: CDR1 SGHAT, CDR2 FQNNGV. CDR3 nucleotides: TGTGCCAGCAGCTTCGCACCGGACAATGAGCAGTTCTTC. It encodes CASSFAPDNEQFF.

This chain uses TRBV27 with TRBJ2-7, with 8 bases identical to TRBD2. In germline, CDR1 is MNHEY, CDR2 SMNVEV (reference sequence). The length of the CDR3 is 19 residues. V shed 1 base, J shed 6 bases, and the junction held 20 bases outside the gene matches. CDR3 nucleotide sequence: TGTGCCAGCAGTTTATTCCCCCCTTCCTCGGGGGGCGGGAGGATCGAGCAGTACTTC. It translates to CASSLFPPSSGGGRIEQYF.

The rearrangement uses TRBV10-1 and TRBJ2-7; perhaps TRBD1 as D (5 bases). Germline V gene sequence: CDR1 WNHNN, CDR2 SYGVQD (reference sequence). The CDR3 is 12 amino acids. Between the trimmed V and J ends, which lost 2 bases and 3 bases, there was a span of 5 bases. The CDR3 sequence is CASSETGYEQYF. CDR3 DNA sequence: TGCGCCAGCAGTGAGACAGGCTACGAGCAGTACTTC.

The V call is TRBV18, the J call TRBJ1-3, with a possible D match to TRBD1 (6 bases). V was trimmed by 5 bases and J by 4 bases, leaving 15 bases between them. The CDR3 covers 15 residues. Germline-derived CDR1 and CDR2 are KGHSH and LQKENI. The CDR3 is CASSTTQGLGNTIYF. DNA for the CDR3: TGTGCCAGCTCAACAACACAGGGCCTCGGAAACACCATATATTTT.

The J gene is TRBJ1-5, the V gene TRBV19, with D tentatively TRBD1 (5 bases). The length of the CDR3 is 19 residues. The V end lost 2 bases, the J end lost 3 bases, and 23 bases lay between the germline ends. CDR1 is LNHDA and CDR2 is SQIVND in the germline V gene (reference sequence). CDR3: CASSIRGLDTSTHNQPQHF. As DNA, the CDR3 is TGTGCCAGTAGTATACGGGGGTTAGACACTTCAACACACAATCAGCCCCAGCATTTT.

This clone was counted once. V and J are TRBV10-2 and TRBJ2-3; possible D gene TRBD2, 5 bases. This CDR3 is 11 amino acids long. Trimming removed 11 bases from V and 3 bases from J, with 9 bases in between. Germline-derived CDR1 and CDR2 are WSHSY and SAAADI. DNA of the CDR3: TGCGCCGCCACGGGGACAGATACGCAGTATTTT. This translates into CAATGTDTQYF.

The chain recombines TRBV28 with TRBJ1-5, with 7 bases lining up with TRBD1. Germline V gives CDR1 MDHEN, CDR2 SYDVKM. CDR3 size: 15 residues. With V trimmed by 5 bases and J by 0 bases, 4 bases remained unmatched. The CDR3 loop is CASSAGQYSNQPQHF. CDR3 DNA: TGTGCCAGCAGTGCGGGACAGTATAGCAATCAGCCCCAGCATTTT.

This rearrangement joins TRBV5-1 to TRBJ2-1; D is unresolved. Germline loops: CDR1 SGHRS, CDR2 YFSETQ. The CDR3 is made up of 14 amino acids. V was clipped by 0 bases and J by 5 bases, with 9 bases between them. This chain's CDR3 is CASSLGLSNNEQFF. CDR3 bases: TGCGCCAGCAGCTTGGGTCTATCCAACAATGAGCAGTTCTTC. Drawing the rest from reference TRBV5-1 and TRBJ2-1, the complete variable domain is KAGVTQTPRYLIKTRGQQVTLSCSPISGHRSVSWYQQTPGQGLQFLFEYFSETQRNKGNFPGRFSGRQFSNSRSEMNVSTLELGDSALYLCASSLGLSNNEQFFGPGTRLTVL.

The CDR3 region is CASSIDWAGGKDTQYF. The CDR3 bases are TGTGCCAGTAGTATCGACTGGGCGGGAGGAAAAGATACGCAGTATTTT. This chain uses TRBV19 with TRBJ2-3, with 8 positions matching TRBD2. The CDR3 has 16 residues. The V segment lost 3 bases and the J segment 5 bases; nucleotides outside the gene matches: 10. In germline, CDR1 is LNHDA, CDR2 SQIVND (reference sequence).